This TCR beta chain was retrieved from a study of beta chain features in type 1 diabetes. Study-wide context: No patient-donor differences in age, gender, total cells or subset yield.

In its sample, this clone was seen a few times. Its specificity is not known. The CDR3 has 14 residues. Germline V CDR1 and CDR2: SGHTA, FQGTGA. V trimming: 8 bases; J trimming: 6 bases; junction bases outside the gene matches: 7. Study-level results: It was among patients, rather than healthy donors, that naive, central memory and Treg TCRB repertoires appeared more similar. Sequencing used cDNA, and cells with high TCR expression could therefore be over-represented.

TCRB transcripts that were expressed got sequenced, as all of the isolated RNA had been reverse transcribed. Sequenced by immunoSEQ multiplex PCR; TCRdb stores in-frame clones only, minus some. The sample includes almost 350,000 clones, 6.5% to 10% seen only once; the top ten take 0.44%. The clonotype originates from a woman in her late teens or twenties in good health. The sequencing sample was made of central memory CD4+ T cells from blood. This chain joins TRBV7-3 and TRBJ2-1; 10 bases fit TRBD2. In DNA form, the CDR3 reads TGTGCCAGCGGTCCAGCGGGAGGGAGCAATGAGCAGTTCTTC. Its protein product is CASGPAGGSNEQFF.